A selection of T cell receptor beta chains follows, all from one sample in a study of beta chain features in type 1 diabetes. Sequenced by immunoSEQ multiplex PCR; TCRdb stores in-frame clones only, minus some. The data contain some 150,000 clones, around 7% of them singletons. The sequencing input was central memory CD4+ T cells from blood. The receptors originated from a young woman in good health. Each CDR3 is given with its conserved first and last residue. A D gene is named only where the DNA matches it firmly. The size field is filled for only some rows; it gives once, few, many or a size class.

cdr3_length | d_call | clone_size | j_call | v_call | cdr3_nt | cdr3_aa
14 | . | . | TRBJ2-3 | TRBV19 | TGTGCCAGTAGTACAAATCCAAGCACAGATACGCAGTATTTT | CASSTNPSTDTQYF
18 | . | many | TRBJ2-6 | TRBV28 | TGTGCCAGCAGCTCCTCGACAGTATTTGGCTCTGGGGCCAACGTCCTGACTTTC | CASSSSTVFGSGANVLTF
14 | . | few | TRBJ2-3 | TRBV7-9 | TGTGCCAGCAGCCCGACTAGTTCCACAGATACGCAGTATTTT | CASSPTSSTDTQYF
15 | . | few | TRBJ2-3 | TRBV18 | TGTGCCAGCTCACCAGTGAGGGAGTCTACAGATACGCAGTATTTT | CASSPVRESTDTQYF
14 | . | few | TRBJ1-2 | TRBV6-5 | TGTGCCAGCAGACAGCAGGGTAGAGGCTATGGCTACACCTTC | CASRQQGRGYGYTF
16 | TRBD2 | few | TRBJ2-1 | TRBV5-4 | TGTGCCAGCAGCCGGAGCGAGGCTAGCGGGAGCATTGAGCAGTTCTTC | CASSRSEASGSIEQFF
15 | . | . | TRBJ2-1 | TRBV5-5 | TGTGCCAGCAGCCTCGGCGGTGCCACCTACAATGAGCAGTTCTTC | CASSLGGATYNEQFF
15 | TRBD2 | many | TRBJ2-3 | TRBV2 | TGTGCCAGCAGGGGACTAGCGGGACGCACAGATACGCAGTATTTT | CASRGLAGRTDTQYF
14 | . | few | TRBJ2-4 | TRBV28 | TGTGCCAGCAGTTTATCAGGGGACAAAAACATTCAGTACTTC | CASSLSGDKNIQYF
14 | . | few | TRBJ2-4 | TRBV7-2 | TGTGCCAGCAGCTCCAGACTAGCCAAAAACATTCAGTACTTC | CASSSRLAKNIQYF
15 | TRBD1 | few | TRBJ2-2 | TRBV25-1 | TGTGCCAGCAGTGGGGGGACAGACTACACCGGGGAGCTGTTTTTT | CASSGGTDYTGELFF
14 | TRBD1 | . | TRBJ1-5 | TRBV30 | TGTGCCTGGAGCCGGACAGGAGGAAATCAGCCCCAGCATTTT | CAWSRTGGNQPQHF
13 | . | . | TRBJ1-4 | TRBV30 | TGTGCCTGGAGTAGTCCTAGTGGGGAAAAACTGTTTTTT | CAWSSPSGEKLFF
13 | . | . | TRBJ2-5 | TRBV7-2 | TGTGCCAGCAGCTTAGGACAGTCAGAGACCCAGTACTTC | CASSLGQSETQYF
14 | TRBD1 | . | TRBJ1-4 | TRBV7-9 | TGTGCCAGCAGCCGGGACAGCGCGGGGGAAAAACTGTTTTTT | CASSRDSAGEKLFF
11 | . | . | TRBJ2-1 | TRBV20-1 | TGCAGTGCTATGGGAGATGGTGAGCAGTTCTTC | CSAMGDGEQFF
15 | . | . | TRBJ1-1 | TRBV28 | TGTGCCAGCACTCCGGCCCGGGGTGTGGGCACTGAAGCTTTCTTT | CASTPARGVGTEAFF
16 | TRBD2 | many | TRBJ2-1 | TRBV9 | TGTGCCAGCAGCCAGAGTTCGGGACTAGCGGGAGGGCCTCAGTTCTTC | CASSQSSGLAGGPQFF
17 | TRBD1 | . | TRBJ2-5 | TRBV12-5 | TGTGCTAGTGGTTTAGGCGGTAAGAACAGGGGGGAAGAGACCCAGTACTTC | CASGLGGKNRGEETQYF
15 | . | few | TRBJ2-7 | TRBV4-2 | TGTGCCAGCAGCCAAGATCACCAACGAGGCTACGAGCAGTACTTC | CASSQDHQRGYEQYF
13 | . | . | TRBJ1-2 | TRBV18 | TGTGCCAGCTCAACCGACAGGAATTATGGCTACACCTTC | CASSTDRNYGYTF
14 | TRBD1 | few | TRBJ1-2 | TRBV9 | TGTGCCAGCAGCGTTTCCGAGGGGGCGTATGGCTACACCTTC | CASSVSEGAYGYTF
14 | . | . | TRBJ2-3 | TRBV19 | TGTGCCAGTAGCCGCGGGACAGTCACAGATACGCAGTATTTT | CASSRGTVTDTQYF
14 | TRBD2 | many | TRBJ2-7 | TRBV13 | TGTGCCAGCAGCACTAGCGGGAGCACCTACGAGCAGTACTTC | CASSTSGSTYEQYF
14 | TRBD2 | few | TRBJ2-7 | TRBV19 | TGTGCCAGTAGTACCCGAGCGGGAACCTACGAGCAGTACTTC | CASSTRAGTYEQYF
16 | TRBD2 | few | TRBJ2-1 | TRBV5-1 | TGCGCCACCCGGACTAGCGGGAGTGGGGATTACAATGAGCAGTTCTTC | CATRTSGSGDYNEQFF
15 | TRBD1 | . | TRBJ1-1 | TRBV5-6 | TGTGCCAGCAGCTTGGTGTCAGGGGGCTACACTGAAGCTTTCTTT | CASSLVSGGYTEAFF
12 | TRBD1 | many | TRBJ1-2 | TRBV30 | TGTGCCTGGGACAGGGGGTACTATGGCTACACCTTC | CAWDRGYYGYTF
14 | . | many | TRBJ1-1 | TRBV25-1 | TGTGCCAGCAGTGACGGGGGAACAGACACTGAAGCTTTCTTT | CASSDGGTDTEAFF
14 | . | few | TRBJ1-5 | TRBV6-5 | TGTGCCAGCAGATCTACAGTAAGCAATCAGCCCCAGCATTTT | CASRSTVSNQPQHF
14 | . | few | TRBJ2-1 | TRBV2 | TGTGCCAGCAGTGACAGTTTAGCCAAAAACATTCAGTTCTTC | CASSDSLAKNIQFF
16 | . | few | TRBJ1-4 | TRBV4-3 | TGCGCCAGCAGCCAAGATGCGGGGCGGTCTAATGAAAAACTGTTTTTT | CASSQDAGRSNEKLFF
22 | TRBD2 | few | TRBJ2-1 | TRBV14 | TGTGCCAGCAGCCAGGATACTCCGAGAAGCGGGAGGGCTCTGGGGAAAATAGATGAGCAGTTCTTC | CASSQDTPRSGRALGKIDEQFF
15 | . | . | TRBJ1-5 | TRBV4-2 | TGTGCCAGCAGCCAAGAAGGGGCGGGGGCTCAGCCCCAGCATTTT | CASSQEGAGAQPQHF
16 | TRBD1 | . | TRBJ2-3 | TRBV28 | TGTGCCAGCGGGGCGACAGGGGTAAGGGGCACAGATACGCAGTATTTT | CASGATGVRGTDTQYF
15 | . | many | TRBJ2-7 | TRBV5-1 | TGCGCCAGCAGTCCTCCGGGACTTCCTTCCGAGGAGCAGTACTTC | CASSPPGLPSEEQYF
13 | TRBD1 | . | TRBJ2-7 | TRBV7-2 | TGTGCCAGCAGCCGCGAGGGACAGTCCGAGCAGTACTTC | CASSREGQSEQYF
14 | TRBD2 | . | TRBJ2-1 | TRBV28 | TGTGCCAGCAGTCCCGGGACTAGATACAATGAGCAGTTCTTC | CASSPGTRYNEQFF
16 | . | . | TRBJ1-1 | TRBV15 | TGTGCCACCAGCAGAGACGGGGTACGGCGAGGCACTGAAGCTTTCTTT | CATSRDGVRRGTEAFF
14 | . | . | TRBJ1-1 | TRBV19 | TGTGCCAGTAGTATAGATCACAGGGACACTGAAGCTTTCTTT | CASSIDHRDTEAFF
14 | TRBD1 | few | TRBJ1-1 | TRBV7-9 | TGTGCCAGCCAGAAAGGGGGCATGAACACTGAAGCTTTCTTT | CASQKGGMNTEAFF
14 | . | . | TRBJ1-2 | TRBV6-5 | TGTGCCAGCAGTTACTCGGGGGGGAACTATGGCTACACCTTC | CASSYSGGNYGYTF
14 | . | few | TRBJ2-1 | TRBV6-6 | TGTGCCAGCGGACCGGGACTCGCACACAATGAGCAGTTCTTC | CASGPGLAHNEQFF
16 | . | . | TRBJ1-4 | TRBV4-3 | TGCGCCAGCAGCCAAGATCTTACCCAGGGAGGTGAAAAACTGTTTTTT | CASSQDLTQGGEKLFF
15 | . | few | TRBJ1-1 | TRBV19 | TGTGCCAGTAGTAACAACGCGGGCATGAACACTGAAGCTTTCTTT | CASSNNAGMNTEAFF
12 | TRBD1 | few | TRBJ1-1 | TRBV6-6 | TGTGCCAGCAGTCGTCGACAGGGGGAAGCTTTCTTT | CASSRRQGEAFF
15 | TRBD1 | . | TRBJ2-1 | TRBV5-4 | TGTGCCAGCAGCCTACCGGGACAGGGGTCTAATGAGCAGTTCTTC | CASSLPGQGSNEQFF
15 | . | few | TRBJ2-5 | TRBV5-4 | TGTGCCAGCAGGGTACTCGGAGGGAGTTTAGAGACCCAGTACTTC | CASRVLGGSLETQYF
22 | TRBD1 | . | TRBJ1-3 | TRBV27 | TGTGCCAGCAGTCCCCAGAATCGCCGGCTCGGGGACAGATTGAGCTCTGGAAACACCATATATTTT | CASSPQNRRLGDRLSSGNTIYF
14 | . | few | TRBJ1-1 | TRBV28 | TGTGCCAGCAGTTTGTTGGGCCCGAACACTGAAGCTTTCTTT | CASSLLGPNTEAFF
12 | . | few | TRBJ2-3 | TRBV5-1 | TGCGCCAGCAGCCAAAGCACAGATACGCAGTATTTT | CASSQSTDTQYF
16 | TRBD1 | . | TRBJ2-4 | TRBV7-9 | TGTGCCAGCAGCCGCGACCGGGACAGGGGTAGGAACATTCAGTACTTC | CASSRDRDRGRNIQYF
16 | TRBD2 | few | TRBJ2-7 | TRBV11-2 | TGTGCCAGCAGAAGAAGCGCCAGCGGGAGTTCATACGAGCAGTACTTC | CASRRSASGSSYEQYF
13 | . | few | TRBJ2-7 | TRBV7-6 | TGTGCCAGCAGCTCTTACACTAGCTACGAGCAGTACTTC | CASSSYTSYEQYF